This T cell receptor (beta chain) was found in a study of shared clonotypes between healthy human individuals (dated by TCRdb to 2018 to 2020). Regarding the complete study: Three men and two women, aged 18 to 49 years, made up the cohort. For each donor, CD4 naive and CD4 memory were each given three plates, CD8 naive was given two plates, and CD8 memory was given one plate. The study deeply sequenced blood TCR repertoires of five healthy adults to estimate repertoire size and the extent of clonotype sharing between individuals. To increase sequencing depth and limit assay-specific biases, different laboratories used diverse techniques to prepare libraries and sequence TCR repertoires. Per donor, leukapheresis produced somewhere between about 0.9 and 9 billion PBMCs.

As for this clone: What antigen it recognizes has not been identified. Qualities for individual bases were not recorded, and no much larger clone is one base off.

V and J lose 4 bases and 5 bases, and a span of 20 bases separates them. Looking up the germline V gene (reference sequence) yields CDR1 SEHNR and CDR2 FQNEAQ. From cysteine to phenylalanine, the CDR3 is 17 amino acids long. CDR3 DNA is the only sequence kept; it has 51 bases, read in frame from the first base. Study-wide conclusions, independent of this receptor: The small number of donors limited the genetic and exposure-history diversity represented. Sampling was limited to blood, and TCR repertoires in tissue likely differ from TCR repertoires in blood. Pairwise subsampling led to the expectation that sequencing depth would affect the degree of clonotype sharing among donors. Estimated clonotype richness was generally larger for naive than for memory subsets. Across a few donors, 4.5% to 6.5% of naive CD4, approximately 3.5% of naive CD8, about 2.3% of memory CD4, and 0.4% of memory CD8 clonotypes were shared. Higher generation probabilities were observed for clonotypes shared by all four sorted-subset donors than for non-shared clonotypes. Rarefaction of sorted-subset datasets indicated incomplete sequencing despite the large sequencing depth.

Using the deep immunoSEQ assay, TCR CDR3 regions were amplified from genomic DNA by multiplex PCR. For each cell subset, the extracted genomic DNA was distributed evenly across all wells of several immunoSEQ 96-well plates, and each plate served as one replicate. For sorted subsets, each replicate PCR was loaded with 200 ng genomic DNA, equivalent to 30,000 or so T cell genomes. Purified libraries were quantified with a Qubit 3.0 fluorometer, sized on a Bioanalyzer 2100, and re-quantified with the KAPA Library Quantification kit. A separate single-read 150-cycle Illumina NextSeq 550 flow cell was used to sequence each immunoSEQ 96-well plate. As for how the authors treated the data: The immunoSEQ output contained only junctional sequences without quality scores, so filtering could not match that applied to full-length reads. To assign V/J genes and CDR3, sequences were annotated against IMGT germline references using PyIR, a Python wrapper for IgBLAST v1.9. Reads with weak V/J assignments (E-value above 1e-6), missing CDR3, stop codons, out-of-frame junctions, or ambiguous translated residues were removed. V3J clonotypes were defined by identical inferred V gene, J gene, and CDR3 amino acid sequence. Percentage overlap between repertoires was calculated by dividing the number of shared unique clonotypes by the size of the smaller repertoire. Three approaches were used to assess repertoire richness: RTK rarefaction, the Chao1 estimator, and Recon v2.1 estimates of unobserved clonotypes. Generation probabilities were computed with OLGA for all TCRbeta clonotypes obtained by the gDNA method from a few donors. In TCRdb, the immuneACCESS table is reduced to in-frame sequences with V and J assigned. These tables do not hold every clone; where another copy was compared, an unresolved V gene accounts for under half, and the others remain unexplained. V and J calls and clone size are given by that table; D and trimming were obtained from the DNA. Here the sample has about 800,000 clones; about 96% occur a single time. The ten largest clones add up to about 0.25% of the sample.

CD8 naive samples were obtained by positive selection for CCR7 among CD45RO-negative cells, yielding a CD45RA+CCR7+ population from which TemRA cells were excluded. The donors were healthy, HIV-negative adults with no recently reported acute infections or vaccinations. All donors were Caucasian adults living in Nashville, Tennessee, USA. Blood was collected by leukapheresis, and PBMCs were isolated by Ficoll-Histopaque density gradient centrifugation and then cryopreserved in liquid nitrogen vapor phase. Purity and quantity of every magnetically sorted T cell population were checked by analytical flow cytometry. From each sorted fraction, genomic DNA was isolated and quantified by UV absorbance on a Nanodrop 2000c.

This sequence originates from a man in his thirties or forties in good health. This chain is built from TRBV7-9 and TRBJ1-4; no D segment can be confidently identified. Sequencing was carried out using naive CD8+ T cells sorted from blood. The sample's cell subset or site label, in plain terms: CD45RA+CCR7+. The sequence in DNA is TGTGCCAGCAGCTATTTAGACGGAGGTCCTTCGAATGAAAAACTGTTTTTT. This yields the protein CASSYLDGGPSNEKLFF.